The TCR beta chain described here comes from a study of cytomegalovirus exposure and HLA in healthy donors. PCR used 60 Vbeta primers and 13 Jbeta primers. Produced via immunoSEQ multiplex PCR; TCRdb's table is partial and in-frame only. The table has tens of thousands of clones, roughly four fifths seen once. V was clipped by 6 bases and J by 5 bases, with 14 bases between them. CDR3 length: 15 amino acids. Germline V lookup: CDR1 MNHNY, CDR2 SVGAGI (reference sequence). Sequencing was performed on PBMCs. The chain links TRBV6-6 to TRBJ1-6; tentative D call: TRBD1 (6 bases). This sequence was found in a woman between 40 and 50 years old in good health and CMV-seropositive. The CDR3 here is CASRIRDIDNSPLHF. The CDR3 DNA is TGTGCCAGCAGAATCCGGGACATAGATAATTCACCCCTCCACTTT.